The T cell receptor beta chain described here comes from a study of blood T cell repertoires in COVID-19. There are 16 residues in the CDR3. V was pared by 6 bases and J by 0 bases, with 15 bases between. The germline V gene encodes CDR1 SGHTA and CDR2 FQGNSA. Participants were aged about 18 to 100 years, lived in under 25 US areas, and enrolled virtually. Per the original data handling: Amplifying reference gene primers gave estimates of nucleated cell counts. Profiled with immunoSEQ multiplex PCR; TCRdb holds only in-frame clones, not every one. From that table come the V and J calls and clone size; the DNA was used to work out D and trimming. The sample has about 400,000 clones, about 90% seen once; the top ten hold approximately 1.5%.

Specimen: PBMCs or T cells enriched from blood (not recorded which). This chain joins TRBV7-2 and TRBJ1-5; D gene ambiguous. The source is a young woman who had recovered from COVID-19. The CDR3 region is CASRRRTPTSNQPQHF. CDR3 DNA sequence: TGTGCCAGCAGACGAAGAACTCCCACTAGCAATCAGCCCCAGCATTTT.